These T cell receptor beta chains were read from a single sample in a study of early T cells in non-severe SARS-CoV-2 infection. TCRdb re-analysed the 5' RACE reads in MiXCR, keeping a single row per CDR3 protein. The table shows over 50,000 distinct CDR3 sequences, with just over 8% occurring only once. The sample consisted of whole blood. Every receptor here comes from an adult who was a healthcare worker with PCR-confirmed SARS-CoV-2 infection or an uninfected control (not recorded which). The CDR3 runs from the conserved cysteine through the conserved F or W. The order of the fields is CDR3 protein, CDR3 DNA, clone size, CDR3 length, J gene, D gene, V gene. The D gene is left open where the match is weak. Rows give clone size only sometimes, using once, few, many, or a class for an expanded clone.

cdr3_aa: CSARPHSGGANEQFF; cdr3_nt: TGCAGTGCTAGACCCCATAGCGGGGGGGCCAATGAGCAGTTCTTC; clone_size: many; cdr3_length: 15; j_call: TRBJ2-1; d_call: TRBD2; v_call: TRBV20-1
cdr3_aa: CSATGTGLAEQYF; cdr3_nt: TGCAGTGCGACCGGGACAGGGCTCGCCGAGCAGTACTTC; clone_size: .; cdr3_length: 13; j_call: TRBJ2-7; d_call: TRBD1; v_call: TRBV20-1
cdr3_aa: CASSVEGGRETQYF; cdr3_nt: TGTGCCAGCAGCGTAGAGGGGGGCCGAGAGACCCAGTACTTC; clone_size: .; cdr3_length: 14; j_call: TRBJ2-5; d_call: .; v_call: TRBV9
cdr3_aa: CASRPSGTSTEQYF; cdr3_nt: TGTGCCAGCCGACCGTCCGGGACTAGTACCGAGCAGTACTTC; clone_size: many; cdr3_length: 14; j_call: TRBJ2-7; d_call: TRBD2; v_call: TRBV11-2
cdr3_aa: CSAPRGAGGDTQYF; cdr3_nt: TGCAGTGCTCCTAGAGGGGCGGGGGGAGATACGCAGTATTTT; clone_size: few; cdr3_length: 14; j_call: TRBJ2-3; d_call: TRBD2; v_call: TRBV20-1
cdr3_aa: CASAPTAGGNQETQYF; cdr3_nt: TGTGCCAGCGCTCCCACGGCGGGGGGGAACCAAGAGACCCAGTACTTC; clone_size: .; cdr3_length: 16; j_call: TRBJ2-5; d_call: TRBD2; v_call: TRBV2
cdr3_aa: CAWRGHSYNSPLHF; cdr3_nt: TGTGCCTGGAGGGGACACTCCTATAATTCACCCCTCCACTTT; clone_size: few; cdr3_length: 14; j_call: TRBJ1-6; d_call: .; v_call: TRBV30
cdr3_aa: CASSQEGRVNNEQFF; cdr3_nt: TGCGCCAGCAGCCAAGAGGGGAGGGTAAACAATGAGCAGTTCTTC; clone_size: few; cdr3_length: 15; j_call: TRBJ2-1; d_call: TRBD2; v_call: TRBV4-3
cdr3_aa: CASTLGTIPEQYF; cdr3_nt: .; clone_size: .; cdr3_length: 13; j_call: TRBJ2-7; d_call: .; v_call: TRBV2
cdr3_aa: CASGLPRTVSRETQYF; cdr3_nt: TGTGCTAGTGGTTTGCCTCGGACAGTTTCCCGAGAGACCCAGTACTTC; clone_size: .; cdr3_length: 16; j_call: TRBJ2-5; d_call: .; v_call: TRBV12-5
cdr3_aa: CSARDGGVFYNEQFF; cdr3_nt: TGCAGTGCTAGAGATGGGGGGGTCTTCTACAATGAGCAGTTCTTC; clone_size: .; cdr3_length: 15; j_call: TRBJ2-1; d_call: TRBD2; v_call: TRBV20-1
cdr3_aa: CSVPPGGDYNEQFF; cdr3_nt: TGCAGCGTCCCCCCGGGGGGGGACTACAATGAGCAGTTCTTC; clone_size: many; cdr3_length: 14; j_call: TRBJ2-1; d_call: TRBD2; v_call: TRBV29-1
cdr3_aa: CASSPVGAPLHF; cdr3_nt: TGTGCCAGCTCCCCCGTCGGGGCTCCCCTCCACTTT; clone_size: many; cdr3_length: 12; j_call: TRBJ1-6; d_call: .; v_call: TRBV18
cdr3_aa: CAISPDTQYF; cdr3_nt: TGTGCCATCAGTCCAGATACGCAGTATTTT; clone_size: .; cdr3_length: 10; j_call: TRBJ2-3; d_call: .; v_call: TRBV10-3
cdr3_aa: CASSFGQGVDTQYF; cdr3_nt: TGTGCCAGCAGCTTCGGACAGGGGGTCGATACGCAGTATTTT; clone_size: many; cdr3_length: 14; j_call: TRBJ2-3; d_call: TRBD1; v_call: TRBV7-9
cdr3_aa: CASSQVKGAAYEQYF; cdr3_nt: TGCGCCAGCAGCCAAGTTAAGGGGGCGGCCTACGAGCAGTACTTC; clone_size: .; cdr3_length: 15; j_call: TRBJ2-7; d_call: TRBD1; v_call: TRBV4-1
cdr3_aa: CASSPRTGFPNEQFF; cdr3_nt: TGTGCCAGCAGCCCCAGGACAGGGTTCCCTAATGAGCAGTTCTTC; clone_size: many; cdr3_length: 15; j_call: TRBJ2-1; d_call: TRBD1; v_call: TRBV3-1
cdr3_aa: CASRDQGSTEAFF; cdr3_nt: TGTGCCAGCAGAGATCAAGGATCCACTGAAGCTTTCTTT; clone_size: .; cdr3_length: 13; j_call: TRBJ1-1; d_call: .; v_call: TRBV6-5
cdr3_aa: CSVPDREGGELFF; cdr3_nt: TGCAGCGTTCCGGACAGGGAAGGCGGGGAGCTGTTTTTT; clone_size: few; cdr3_length: 13; j_call: TRBJ2-2; d_call: TRBD1; v_call: TRBV29-1
cdr3_aa: CSAVRDYQETQYF; cdr3_nt: TGCAGTGCTGTTCGGGACTACCAAGAGACCCAGTACTTC; clone_size: few; cdr3_length: 13; j_call: TRBJ2-5; d_call: .; v_call: TRBV20-1
cdr3_aa: CASSQAGRYTEAFF; cdr3_nt: TGCGCCAGCAGCCAAGCCGGGAGATACACTGAAGCTTTCTTT; clone_size: many; cdr3_length: 14; j_call: TRBJ1-1; d_call: .; v_call: TRBV4-3
cdr3_aa: CASRLQGGNQPQHF; cdr3_nt: TGTGCCAGCAGGCTACAGGGTGGCAATCAGCCCCAGCATTTT; clone_size: many; cdr3_length: 14; j_call: TRBJ1-5; d_call: .; v_call: TRBV6-5
cdr3_aa: CASSLSRGANTEAFF; cdr3_nt: TGTGCCAGCAGTTTATCCCGCGGGGCCAACACTGAAGCTTTCTTT; clone_size: many; cdr3_length: 15; j_call: TRBJ1-1; d_call: .; v_call: TRBV27
cdr3_aa: CASSQEGVVGETQYF; cdr3_nt: TGCGCCAGCAGCCAAGAGGGGGTAGTAGGAGAGACCCAGTACTTC; clone_size: many; cdr3_length: 15; j_call: TRBJ2-5; d_call: .; v_call: TRBV4-1
cdr3_aa: CASSLLAGENNEQFF; cdr3_nt: TGTGCCAGCAGTTTACTCGCGGGAGAAAACAATGAGCAGTTCTTC; clone_size: .; cdr3_length: 15; j_call: TRBJ2-1; d_call: TRBD2; v_call: TRBV12-3/TRBV12-4
cdr3_aa: CASSNRFEQFF; cdr3_nt: TGTGCCAGCAGCAACAGGTTTGAGCAGTTCTTC; clone_size: .; cdr3_length: 11; j_call: TRBJ2-1; d_call: .; v_call: TRBV7-8
cdr3_aa: CSSRTGGLETQYF; cdr3_nt: TGCAGTTCACGGACAGGGGGCTTGGAGACCCAGTACTTC; clone_size: few; cdr3_length: 13; j_call: TRBJ2-5; d_call: TRBD1; v_call: TRBV20-1
cdr3_aa: CSVVGGTNEKLFF; cdr3_nt: TGCAGCGTTGTAGGAGGGACTAATGAAAAACTGTTTTTT; clone_size: few; cdr3_length: 13; j_call: TRBJ1-4; d_call: .; v_call: TRBV29-1
cdr3_aa: CSAPRLAGGDLDTQYF; cdr3_nt: TGCAGTGCTCCGCGACTAGCGGGGGGCGATTTAGATACGCAGTATTTT; clone_size: many; cdr3_length: 16; j_call: TRBJ2-3; d_call: TRBD2; v_call: TRBV20-1
cdr3_aa: CASTLTTSVDYEQYF; cdr3_nt: TGTGCCAGCACATTAACTACCAGCGTAGACTACGAGCAGTACTTC; clone_size: many; cdr3_length: 15; j_call: TRBJ2-7; d_call: .; v_call: TRBV6-1